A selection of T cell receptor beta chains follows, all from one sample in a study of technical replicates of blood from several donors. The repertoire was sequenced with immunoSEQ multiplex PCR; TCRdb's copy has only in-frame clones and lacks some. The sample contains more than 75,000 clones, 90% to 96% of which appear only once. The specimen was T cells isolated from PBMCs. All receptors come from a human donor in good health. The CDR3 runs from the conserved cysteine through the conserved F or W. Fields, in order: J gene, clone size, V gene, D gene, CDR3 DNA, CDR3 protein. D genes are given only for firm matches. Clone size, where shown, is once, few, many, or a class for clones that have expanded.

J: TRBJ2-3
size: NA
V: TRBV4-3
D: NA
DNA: TGCGCCAGCAGCCAAGCAAGGACTGCCACAGATACGCAGTATTTT
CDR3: CASSQARTATDTQYF

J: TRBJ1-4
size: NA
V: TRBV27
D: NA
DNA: TGTGCCACCCAAAGAATAGGAGGTGACGAAAAACTGTTTTTT
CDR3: CATQRIGGDEKLFF

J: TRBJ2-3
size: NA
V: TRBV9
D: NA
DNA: TGTGCCAGCAGCGTAACGGGACTCAGCACAGATACGCAGTATTTT
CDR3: CASSVTGLSTDTQYF

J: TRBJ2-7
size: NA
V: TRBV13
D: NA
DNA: TGTGCCAGCAGCTTCGTAGGAGCCGCCTACGAGCAGTACTTC
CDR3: CASSFVGAAYEQYF

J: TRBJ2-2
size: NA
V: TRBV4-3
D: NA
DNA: TGCGCCAGCAGCCTCGACTCCCCCGGGGAGCTGTTTTTT
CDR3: CASSLDSPGELFF

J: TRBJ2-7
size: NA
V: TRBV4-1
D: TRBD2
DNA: TGCGCCAGCAGCCTAGGACTAGCGGGAGACTACGAGCAGTACTTC
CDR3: CASSLGLAGDYEQYF

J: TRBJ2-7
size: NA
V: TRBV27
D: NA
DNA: TGTGCCAGCAGAATAGTAGCGGCCTCCTACGAGCAGTACTTC
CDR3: CASRIVAASYEQYF

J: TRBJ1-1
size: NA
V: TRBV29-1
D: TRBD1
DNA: TGCAGCTCCGGGACAGGAACATACACTGAAGCTTTCTTT
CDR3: CSSGTGTYTEAFF

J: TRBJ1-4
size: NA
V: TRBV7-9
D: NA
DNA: TGTGCCAGCAGCCCTGGACAGTACAATGAAAAACTGTTTTTT
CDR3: CASSPGQYNEKLFF

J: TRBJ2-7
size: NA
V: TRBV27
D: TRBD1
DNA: TGTGCCAGCAGTTTAATAACAGGGGGTACCGGGGAGCAGTACTTC
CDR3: CASSLITGGTGEQYF

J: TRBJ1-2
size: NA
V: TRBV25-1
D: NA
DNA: TGTGCCAGCAGTGAATTTGGGCAAGACTATGGCTACACCTTC
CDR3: CASSEFGQDYGYTF

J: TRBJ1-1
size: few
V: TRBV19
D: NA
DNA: TGTGCCAGTAGTATGCAGGGTAACACTGAAGCTTTCTTT
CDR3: CASSMQGNTEAFF

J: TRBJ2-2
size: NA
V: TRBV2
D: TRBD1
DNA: TGTGCCAGCAGTGAATGGGGACAGCCGAACACCGGGGAGCTGTTTTTT
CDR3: CASSEWGQPNTGELFF

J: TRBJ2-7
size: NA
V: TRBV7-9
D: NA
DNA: TGTGCCAGCAGCTTAAGACAGATAGGCGCCTACGAGCAGTACTTC
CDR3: CASSLRQIGAYEQYF

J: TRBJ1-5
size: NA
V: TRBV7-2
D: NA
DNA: TGTGCCAGCAGCACAGACCTCAATCAGCCCCAGCATTTT
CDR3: CASSTDLNQPQHF

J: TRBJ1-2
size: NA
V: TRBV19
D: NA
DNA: TGTGCCAGTAGTCCAACCCCGACAGGAGGCTACACCTTC
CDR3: CASSPTPTGGYTF

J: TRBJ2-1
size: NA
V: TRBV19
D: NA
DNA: TGTGCCAGTAGTATAGGCGGGATTTACAATGAGCAGTTCTTC
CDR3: CASSIGGIYNEQFF

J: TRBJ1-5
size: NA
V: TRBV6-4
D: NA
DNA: TGTGCCAGCAGTCCCGAGGAAGATCAGCCCCAGCATTTT
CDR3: CASSPEEDQPQHF

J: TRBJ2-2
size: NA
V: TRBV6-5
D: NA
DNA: TGTGCCAGCAGCCTTACAGGGTATTCGGAGCTGTTTTTT
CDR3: CASSLTGYSELFF

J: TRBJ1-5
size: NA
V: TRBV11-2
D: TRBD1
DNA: TGTGCCAGCAGCTTAACAGGGGGCCCGAATCAGCCCCAGCATTTT
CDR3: CASSLTGGPNQPQHF

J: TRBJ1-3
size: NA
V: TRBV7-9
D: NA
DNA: TGTGCCAGCAGGCGAGACAGAACGTCTGGAAACACCATATATTTT
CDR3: CASRRDRTSGNTIYF

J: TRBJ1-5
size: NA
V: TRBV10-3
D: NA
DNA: TGTGCCACCCAGAACGGGTTTGATCAGCCCCAGCATTTT
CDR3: CATQNGFDQPQHF

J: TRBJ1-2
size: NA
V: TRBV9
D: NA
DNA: TGTGCCAGCAGCGCTCAAGGGGGGGCGCGGGGCTACACCTTC
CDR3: CASSAQGGARGYTF

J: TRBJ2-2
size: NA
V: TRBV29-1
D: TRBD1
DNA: TGCAGCGTTGAAGAAAGCCAGACAGGGGACCCGAACACCGGGGAGCTGTTTTTT
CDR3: CSVEESQTGDPNTGELFF

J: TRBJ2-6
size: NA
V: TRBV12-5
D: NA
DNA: TGTGCTAGTGGTTTCGGGGCTGGGGCCAACGTCCTGACTTTC
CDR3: CASGFGAGANVLTF

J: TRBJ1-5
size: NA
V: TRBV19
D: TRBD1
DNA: TGTGCCAGTAGTATAGACCCGGACAGGGGCAATCAGCCCCAGCATTTT
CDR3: CASSIDPDRGNQPQHF

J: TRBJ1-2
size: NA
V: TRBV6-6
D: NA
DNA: TGTGCCAGCAGTATTAAAGGGGCTCACTATGGCTACACCTTC
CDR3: CASSIKGAHYGYTF

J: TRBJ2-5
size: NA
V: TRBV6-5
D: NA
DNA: TGTGCCAGCGTGGGAGAAATAGGTGTTGTGGGGACCCAGTACTTC
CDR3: CASVGEIGVVGTQYF

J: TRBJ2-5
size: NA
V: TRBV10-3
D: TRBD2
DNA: TGTGCCATCAGTGTGAATCGCGGGAGTGGAGAGACCCAGTACTTC
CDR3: CAISVNRGSGETQYF

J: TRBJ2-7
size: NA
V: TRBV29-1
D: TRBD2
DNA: TGCAGCGTAGCGGGACTAGCGGGTTACGAGCAGTACTTC
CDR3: CSVAGLAGYEQYF

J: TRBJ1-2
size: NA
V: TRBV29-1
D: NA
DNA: TGCAGCGTTGGGACAGCTAACTATGGCTACACCTTC
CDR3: CSVGTANYGYTF

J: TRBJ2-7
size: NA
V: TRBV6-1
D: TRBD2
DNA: TGTGCCAGCAGGACGGGACTAGCGGCCTACGAGCAGTACTTC
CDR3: CASRTGLAAYEQYF

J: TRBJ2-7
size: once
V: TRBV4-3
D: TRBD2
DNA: TGCGCCAGCAGCCAAGTACTAGCGGGAGGCTACGAGCAGTACTTC
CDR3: CASSQVLAGGYEQYF

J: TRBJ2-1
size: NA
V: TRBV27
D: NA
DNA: TGTGCCAGCAGTGGTAGAGATAGTGAGCAGTTCTTC
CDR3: CASSGRDSEQFF

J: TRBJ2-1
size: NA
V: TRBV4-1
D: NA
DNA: TGCGCCAGCAGCCAAGGGACTCATTCCTACAATGAGCAGTTCTTC
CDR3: CASSQGTHSYNEQFF

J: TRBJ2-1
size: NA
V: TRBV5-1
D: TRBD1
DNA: TGCGCCAGCGGGACAGTCTACAATGAGCAGTTCTTC
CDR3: CASGTVYNEQFF

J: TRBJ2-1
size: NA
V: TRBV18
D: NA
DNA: TGTGCCAGCTCGCAGACAGACAATGAGCAGTTCTTC
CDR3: CASSQTDNEQFF

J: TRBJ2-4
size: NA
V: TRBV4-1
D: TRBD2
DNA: TGCGCCAGCAGCCAAGAAAGGCTAGCGGGAGGGTACATTCAGTACTTC
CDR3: CASSQERLAGGYIQYF

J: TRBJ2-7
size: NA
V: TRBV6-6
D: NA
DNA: TGTGCCAGCAGTTCCCCCCTCTACGAGCAGTACTTC
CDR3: CASSSPLYEQYF

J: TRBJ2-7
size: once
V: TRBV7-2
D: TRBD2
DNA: TGTGCCAGCAGCTTAATCTCTAGCGGGAGCGAGCAGTACTTC
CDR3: CASSLISSGSEQYF

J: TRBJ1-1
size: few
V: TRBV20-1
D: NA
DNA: TGCTCGGGAAGGCTGAACACTGAAGCTTTCTTT
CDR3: CSGRLNTEAFF

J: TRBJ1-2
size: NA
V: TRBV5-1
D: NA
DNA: TGCGCCAGCAGCTTGGACGGTGTCTACGCGGGCTACACCTTC
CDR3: CASSLDGVYAGYTF

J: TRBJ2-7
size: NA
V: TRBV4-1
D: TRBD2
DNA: TGCGCCAGCAGCCAATATGGGGGTAGCGGGAACTACGAGCAGTACTTC
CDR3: CASSQYGGSGNYEQYF

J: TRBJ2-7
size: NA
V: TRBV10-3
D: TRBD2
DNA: TGTGCCATCAGTGAGTCGGGGGAGGGGTACGAGCAGTACTTC
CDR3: CAISESGEGYEQYF

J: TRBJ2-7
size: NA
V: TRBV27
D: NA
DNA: TGTGCCAGCAGTTTCCGTGCGGAATCCTACGAGCAGTACTTC
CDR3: CASSFRAESYEQYF

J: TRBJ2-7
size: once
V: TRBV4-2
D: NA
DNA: TGTGCCAGCAGCCAAGATCCAAGCGGAAGCTCCTACGAGCAGTACTTC
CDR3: CASSQDPSGSSYEQYF

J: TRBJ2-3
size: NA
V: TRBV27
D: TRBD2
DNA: TGTGCCAGCAGTATTTTAGCGGGCTTCACAGATACGCAGTATTTT
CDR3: CASSILAGFTDTQYF

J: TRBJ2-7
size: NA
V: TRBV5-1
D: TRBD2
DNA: TGCGCCAGCAGCTCCCTCGTCCCGCGGGAGGGCCGGTTGGAAGAGCAGTACTTC
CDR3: CASSSLVPREGRLEEQYF

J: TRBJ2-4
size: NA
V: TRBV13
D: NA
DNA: TGTGCCAGCAGCTCAAGACAGGGGAGGGAGGCCAAAAACATTCAGTACTTC
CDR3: CASSSRQGREAKNIQYF

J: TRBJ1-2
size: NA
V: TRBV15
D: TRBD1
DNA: TGTGCCACCAGCTTCGACAGGGGAAGTGGCTACACCTTC
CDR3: CATSFDRGSGYTF

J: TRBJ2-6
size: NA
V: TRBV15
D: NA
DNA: TGTGCCACCAGCGCGGGTCCTGGGGCCAACGTCCTGACTTTC
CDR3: CATSAGPGANVLTF

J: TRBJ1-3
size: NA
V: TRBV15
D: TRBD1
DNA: TGTGCCACCAGCAGAGGGGACAGTCACCCTCTGGAAGGGGACACCATATATTTT
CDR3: CATSRGDSHPLEGDTIYF

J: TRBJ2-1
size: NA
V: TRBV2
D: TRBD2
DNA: TGTGCCAGCAGTGAAGCCTCTAAAGCGGGAGGGAAATCCTACAATGAGCAGTTCTTC
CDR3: CASSEASKAGGKSYNEQFF

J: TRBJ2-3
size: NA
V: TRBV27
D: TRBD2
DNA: TGTGCCAGCAGTACTAGCGGGAGATCAGATACGCAGTATTTT
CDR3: CASSTSGRSDTQYF